This T cell receptor beta chain was obtained from a study of T cells in localized non-small cell lung cancer (TCRdb year 2020). Context from the whole study: The study analyzed T cell repertoires of roughly 220 early-stage NSCLC patients, comparing tumors and uninvolved tumor-adjacent lungs. The mean age of the NSCLC patients was under 70 years, with 130 or so men and 110 or so women. The cohort consisted of about 240 treatment-naive NSCLC patients whose localized lung tumors had been resected. Findings and caveats that apply to the study as a whole: Because the study design was exploratory, TCR variables were selected using unadjusted p-values without false-discovery rate correction. Because multi-region sequencing of the tumors was not done, intratumor heterogeneity could not be ruled out. A median of roughly 58 of the top 100 tumor clones were detected in paired uninvolved adjacent lung, and about 29 of these tumor clones were also found among the top 100 clones of the paired uninvolved adjacent lung. The highest T cell clonality was observed in uninvolved tumor-adjacent lung, where clonality exceeded that of tumor, suggesting that antigenic responses were more focused in uninvolved tumor-adjacent lung. Higher T cell density in blood was associated with longer overall survival, whereas higher clonality in adjacent lung was associated with shorter survival.

To note about this clone: Its antigen specificity is not known. No much larger clonotype is one base removed from it; base qualities were not supplied.

V has 5 bases trimmed and J has 5 bases trimmed; junction bases matching no gene number 8. CDR1 and CDR2 were assigned from the germline V gene as SGHRS and YFSETQ. From the cysteine through the phenylalanine, the CDR3 covers 16 amino acids. The only DNA kept is the CDR3, 48 bases in frame from the first base. The immunoSEQ Assay was used to sequence TCR beta CDR3 regions from DNA. The authors' pipeline ran thus. To compute T cell density, TCR beta template counts were normalized to usable DNA, which was estimated by amplifying housekeeping genes. Richness was estimated with the preseqR package, extrapolating to 400,000 templates for PBMC samples and 120,000 templates for tissue samples. Clonality was calculated as one minus Pielou's evenness. Tissue-enriched TCRs were identified by differential abundance testing using productive amino-acid clonotypes, minimum total count 5 and alpha 0.1. The Jaccard Index and the Morisita Overlap Index were used to measure repertoire overlap between compartments. GLIPH grouped TCR beta CDR3s together with public tetramer-defined viral CDR3s, and a viral motif had to include at least three viral sequences and show V-gene enrichment. TCRdb mirrors the immuneACCESS table, restricted to in-frame sequences. Some clones are absent from its copies; in checked studies, under half trace to an unresolved V gene, and the reason for the others is unknown. From that table come the V and J calls and clone size; the DNA was used to work out D and trimming. The sample data list tens of thousands of clones, and about four fifths of these were observed just once. Of the sample, around 15% is held by the ten largest clones.

At diagnosis, peripheral blood, uninvolved tumor-adjacent lung and tumor were collected and stored as a combination of fresh-frozen and FFPE material. For TCR repertoire profiling, blood samples were analyzed in the form of peripheral blood mononuclear cells. The rearrangement combines TRBV5-1 with TRBJ2-3; 13 bases in the middle match TRBD2. This receptor was taken from a male donor at least 60 years old with stage III squamous cell lung carcinoma. The source was peripheral blood, collected before any cancer treatment. The sequence in DNA is TGCGCCAGCAGTCCGCGGACTAGCGGGGGCGAAGATACGCAGTATTTT. Translated, it reads CASSPRTSGGEDTQYF.